This TCR beta chain was documented in a study of cytomegalovirus exposure and HLA in healthy donors. This CDR3 region has 15 residues. The ends lost 6 bases at V and 1 base at J; junction bases unmatched: 8. The germline V gene has CDR1 WSHSY and CDR2 SAAADI. 60 Vbeta and 13 Jbeta primers were used in PCR. Produced via immunoSEQ multiplex PCR; TCRdb's table is partial and in-frame only. Of some 250,000 clones listed, 82% are singletons. The material sequenced was PBMCs. The source is a woman aged 40 to 55 in good health and CMV-seropositive. The chain recombines TRBV10-2 with TRBJ2-5, with 7 bases identical to TRBD1. The CDR3 sequence: CASRSRQGGQETQYF. DNA of the CDR3: TGCGCCAGCAGATCCAGACAGGGTGGCCAAGAGACCCAGTACTTC.